The 31 T cell receptor beta chains given below trace back to one sample, sequenced in a study of blood T cell repertoires in COVID-19. The protocol was immunoSEQ multiplex PCR, while the TCRdb copy is restricted to in-frame clones and leaves out a portion. Among 310,000 or so clones listed, around 88% were seen once. Sequencing used peripheral blood. The origin of the receptors is a woman aged 25 to 39 who had recovered from COVID-19.

This chain links TRBV19 with TRBJ2-1; no clear D gene. V lost 4 bases to trimming and J lost 5 bases, with 3 bases between them. The CDR3 is 11 amino acids. In germline, CDR1 is LNHDA, CDR2 SQIVND (reference sequence). As DNA, the CDR3 is TGTGCCAGTAGTACCAACAATGAGCAGTTCTTC. Translation gives CASSTNNEQFF.

The sample holds a few counts of this clone. J is TRBJ1-2 and V is TRBV7-9; D remains unclear. The CDR3 covers 14 residues. The germline V gene encodes CDR1 SEHNR and CDR2 FQNEAQ (reference sequence). V was trimmed by 7 bases and J by 0 bases, leaving 12 bases between them. CDR3 DNA: TGTGCCAGCACCAAAGGTGCAGCTAACTATGGCTACACCTTC. Protein: CASTKGAANYGYTF.

In its sample, this clone was seen once. The rearrangement uses TRBV6-6 and TRBJ2-7, with D possibly TRBD1 on 6 matching bases. CDR1 is MNHNY, CDR2 SVGAGI, per germline (reference sequence). The CDR3 totals 16 residues. With 4 bases removed from V and 2 bases from J, the gap between germline ends came to 18 bases. CDR3 nucleotide sequence: TGTGCCAGCAGTTTGTCCGGGACACGGGGAGCCTACGAGCAGTACTTC. Its translation: CASSLSGTRGAYEQYF.

The chain couples TRBV28 to TRBJ1-1; TRBD1 agrees at 7 bases. With V trimmed by 1 base and J by 1 base, 12 bases remained unmatched. The CDR3 consists of 18 residues. From germline, CDR1 is MDHEN and CDR2 SYDVKM. Here the CDR3 DNA reads TGTGCCAGCAGTTTATCCCAAAGAATGACAGGGCCGAACACTGAAGCTTTCTTT. It encodes CASSLSQRMTGPNTEAFF.

As concerns this clone: Other nucleotide sequences from this sample produce the same CDR3. This chain joins TRBV18 and TRBJ2-3; D remains unclear. V was shortened by 3 bases and J by 0 bases, with 4 bases between the two germline ends. The germline V gene has CDR1 KGHSH and CDR2 LQKENI. The CDR3 contains 13 residues. CDR3 nucleotides: TGTGCCAGCTCACCTACTAGCACAGATACGCAGTATTTT. Its translation: CASSPTSTDTQYF.

This chain joins TRBV5-1 and TRBJ2-7, with 10 positions matching TRBD2. Germline trimming cut 2 bases from V and 5 bases from J; bases unmatched to any gene: 4. The CDR3 runs 14 residues. Per germline, CDR1 SGHRS and CDR2 YFSETQ. In nucleotides, the CDR3 is TGCGCCAGCAGCTTAGCGGGGGGGCCGCACGAGCAGTACTTC. Protein: CASSLAGGPHEQYF.

V usage is TRBV10-3 and J usage is TRBJ1-1, with 11 bases lining up with TRBD1. This CDR3 is built from 14 residues. Germline trimming cut 10 bases from V and 4 bases from J; bases unmatched to any gene: 8. Germline V lookup: CDR1 ENHRY, CDR2 SYGVKD. CDR3 sequence: CATDRGTGGTEAFF. The CDR3 nucleotides read TGTGCCACCGACCGAGGGACAGGGGGCACTGAAGCTTTCTTT.

This clone was observed a handful of times. The chain uses TRBV28 and TRBJ1-2; D is possibly TRBD1 (6 bases). V dropped 8 bases and J dropped 5 bases, with 12 bases sitting between them. The germline CDR1 and CDR2 sequences are MDHEN and SYDVKM. The CDR3 is 12 residues long. The CDR3 spells CASGLTGYGYTF. CDR3 coding DNA: TGTGCCAGCGGATTGACAGGATATGGCTACACCTTC.

The chain uses TRBV15 and TRBJ2-7; D not resolved. The CDR3 runs 14 residues. Trimming took 5 bases from V and 1 from J, leaving 12 bases between them. Germline values: CDR1 LNHNV, CDR2 YYDKDF (reference sequence). The CDR3 sequence is CATSGDTISYEQYF. CDR3 DNA: TGTGCCACCAGCGGCGACACGATTTCCTACGAGCAGTACTTC. The whole variable domain, remainder taken from reference TRBV15 and TRBJ2-7, is DAMVIQNPRYQVTQFGKPVTLSCSQTLNHNVMYWYQQKSSQAPKLLFHYYDKDFNNEADTPDNFQSRRPNTSFCFLDIRSPGLGDTAMYLCATSGDTISYEQYFGPGTRLTVT.

The rearrangement joins TRBV19 to TRBJ1-2; D might be TRBD1 (6 bases). This CDR3 comprises 16 residues. Germline V lookup: CDR1 LNHDA, CDR2 SQIVND (reference sequence). V lost 3 bases and J 5 bases, leaving 19 bases between the germline ends. The CDR3 reads CASSITLTGYGYGYTF. In DNA, the CDR3 is TGTGCCAGTAGTATTACTCTTACAGGGTATGGGTATGGCTACACCTTC.

Details on this clone: Other nucleotide sequences from this sample produce the same CDR3. This sequence joins TRBV2 and TRBJ1-1; TRBD1 agrees at 9 bases. The length of the CDR3 is 14 residues. Germline lookup yields CDR1 SNHLY and CDR2 FYNNEI. Germline trimming cut 6 bases from V and 3 bases from J; bases unmatched to any gene: 5. DNA of the CDR3: TGTGCCAGCAGCGAGGGACAGGGTTACACTGAAGCTTTCTTT. This sequence encodes CASSEGQGYTEAFF.

This clone was counted between two and nine times. The J gene is TRBJ2-2, the V gene TRBV30; TRBD2 agrees at 7 bases. Per the germline V gene, CDR1 is GTSNPN and CDR2 is SVGIG (reference sequence). V lost 1 base, J lost 5 bases, and 4 bases stayed unmatched. The CDR3 loop spans 14 amino acids. CDR3 nucleotide sequence: TGTGCCTGGAGTGCGACTAGCTCTACCGGGGAGCTGTTTTTT. Protein: CAWSATSSTGELFF.

V is TRBV29-1 and J is TRBJ1-1, with D possibly TRBD1 on 5 matching bases. CDR1 is SQVTM and CDR2 is ANQGSEA in the germline V gene. The V end lost 3 bases, the J end lost 3 bases, and 14 bases lay between the germline ends. This CDR3 has 14 residues. The CDR3 DNA reads TGCAGCGTTGAGTCGGGCAGGGCGGACACTGAAGCTTTCTTT. Its protein product is CSVESGRADTEAFF.

As regards this clone: Other DNA sequences within the sample encode an identical CDR3. The J gene is TRBJ2-7, the V gene TRBV18; TRBD1 matches at 7 bases. The CDR3 contains 15 residues. J was trimmed by 2 bases and V by 0 bases; bases with no gene match: 4. Germline lookup yields CDR1 KGHSH and CDR2 LQKENI. Here the CDR3 reads CASSPPDRATYEQYF. The CDR3 nucleotides read TGTGCCAGCTCACCACCCGACAGGGCCACCTACGAGCAGTACTTC.

J is TRBJ1-1 and V is TRBV14; D possibly corresponds to TRBD1 (5 bases). Trimming removed 6 bases from V and 3 bases from J, with 14 bases in between. CDR3 length: 14 residues. Germline CDR1 and CDR2: SGHDN and FVKESK. The CDR3 is CASSPRGRDTEAFF. As DNA, the CDR3 is TGTGCCAGCAGTCCAAGGGGCAGGGACACTGAAGCTTTCTTT.

This clone was seen a single time. The chain uses TRBV6-5 and TRBJ1-1; 7 bases are a match to TRBD1. The CDR3 contains 14 residues. Unmatched junction bases numbered 6, after V lost 2 bases and J lost 6 bases. CDR1 is MNHEY, CDR2 SVGAGI, per germline. CDR3 residues: CASSYVDRISEAFF. DNA of the CDR3: TGTGCCAGCAGTTACGTGGACAGGATATCTGAAGCTTTCTTT.

As to this clone: This specimen includes other DNA sequences encoding the same CDR3. The rearrangement joins TRBV5-1 to TRBJ1-1; D is undetermined. This CDR3 region has 14 residues. Germline V lookup: CDR1 SGHRS, CDR2 YFSETQ. V lost 0 bases to trimming and J lost 1 base, with 7 bases between them. CDR3: CASSLGGQNTEAFF. The CDR3, as DNA: TGCGCCAGCAGCTTGGGTGGGCAGAACACTGAAGCTTTCTTT.

The sample holds a few counts of this clone. Other DNA sequences from this sample encode an identical CDR3 as well. This chain joins TRBV3-1 (or the pseudogene TRBV3-2) and TRBJ2-5, with D unclear. Trimming shortened V by 0 bases and J by 5 bases, and 4 bases separated the two germline ends. CDR1 is LGHDT and CDR2 is YNNKEL in the germline V gene (reference sequence). The CDR3 totals 12 residues. DNA for the CDR3: TGTGCCAGCAGCCAAGATAGCGAGACCCAGTACTTC. It encodes CASSQDSETQYF.

The rearrangement joins TRBV5-1 to TRBJ2-3; D is perhaps TRBD2 (6 bases). Trimming removed 5 bases at V and 0 bases at J, with 19 bases between. From germline, CDR1 is SGHRS and CDR2 YFSETQ. CDR3 size: 17 residues. CDR3 protein: CASRQGRAAGSTDTQYF. CDR3 sequence (DNA): TGCGCCAGCAGGCAGGGACGCGCAGCGGGTAGCACAGATACGCAGTATTTT.

The chain is built from TRBV4-3 and TRBJ2-7; 8 bases agree with TRBD1. Germline assignment: CDR1 LGHNA and CDR2 YSLEER. The CDR3 runs 16 residues. V lost 0 bases and J lost 4; bases outside the gene matches: 8. CDR3 sequence (DNA): TGCGCCAGCAGCCAAGATTCCAGGGGGCCAATATACGAGCAGTACTTC. Its protein is CASSQDSRGPIYEQYF.

V gene TRBV5-5 combines with J gene TRBJ2-3, with TRBD2 identical over 7 bases. Germline lookup yields CDR1 SGHKS and CDR2 YYEKEE (reference sequence). Trimming cost V 4 bases and J 2 bases; bases outside gene matches: 13. CDR3 length equals 17 residues. The CDR3: CASSTYRLAAITDTQYF. For the CDR3, the DNA is TGTGCCAGCAGCACCTATAGGCTAGCGGCGATCACAGATACGCAGTATTTT.

The chain employs TRBV30 and TRBJ2-7; D unclear. Trimming removed 0 bases from V and 0 bases from J, with 15 bases in between. This CDR3 region has 16 residues. CDR1 and CDR2 from the germline V gene are GTSNPN and SVGIG (reference sequence). The DNA of the CDR3 is TGTGCCTGGAGTGTCCCTCTCGGGTTCCTCTCCTACGAGCAGTACTTC. Its protein is CAWSVPLGFLSYEQYF.

The rearrangement uses TRBV5-1 and TRBJ1-1; 11 bases match TRBD1. This CDR3 is built from 14 residues. Trimming at V came to 4 bases and at J to 4 bases, leaving 3 bases not matched to a gene. Germline V gives CDR1 SGHRS, CDR2 YFSETQ. The DNA of the CDR3 is TGCGCCAGCAGCATAGGACAGGGGGCCACTGAAGCTTTCTTT. Translating gives CASSIGQGATEAFF.

The genes are TRBV6-5 and TRBJ2-7, with 8 bases aligning to TRBD1. The CDR3 has 14 residues. Trimming cost V 4 bases and J 1 base; bases outside gene matches: 3. CDR1 and CDR2 (germline): MNHEY, SVGAGI. The CDR3 DNA follows: TGTGCCAGCAGTTTCAGGACAGGGTCCTACGAGCAGTACTTC. Its protein product is CASSFRTGSYEQYF.

The chain uses TRBV6-2 or TRBV6-3 and TRBJ2-2, with 9 positions matching TRBD2. Germline CDR1 MNHEY, CDR2 SVGEGT. After removal of 5 bases from V and 6 bases from J, the junction contained 13 bases not matched to a gene. The CDR3 sequence is 17 residues long. The CDR3 region is CASSPRRAGGFPGELFF. CDR3 DNA sequence: TGTGCCAGCAGTCCACGCCGCGCGGGGGGGTTTCCCGGGGAGCTGTTTTTT.

The rearrangement links TRBV5-4 to TRBJ2-3, with TRBD1 matching over 12 bases. CDR1 and CDR2 (germline): SGHNT, YYREEE (reference sequence). The CDR3 length is 17 residues. The V gene end was trimmed by 4 bases and the J gene end by 4 bases; junction bases not matched to a gene: 10. The CDR3 loop is CASSAAGTGGIADTQYF. The CDR3 DNA reads TGTGCCAGCAGCGCTGCAGGGACAGGGGGCATAGCAGATACGCAGTATTTT.

V usage is TRBV6-5 and J usage is TRBJ1-1; tentatively, D is TRBD1 (5 bases). Trimming shortened V by 6 bases and J by 3 bases, and 17 bases separated the two germline ends. The germline V gene encodes CDR1 MNHEY and CDR2 SVGAGI. The CDR3 totals 15 residues. The CDR3 DNA is TGTGCCAGCAGAAGGGGAACTAAAAGGCACACTGAAGCTTTCTTT. Protein: CASRRGTKRHTEAFF.

The chain employs TRBV6-5 and TRBJ1-2; D is unclear. The germline gives CDR1 MNHEY, CDR2 SVGAGI. CDR3 length: 14 amino acids. The V end was cut by 8 bases, the J end by 2 bases, with 15 bases between. CDR3: CASSPVGENYGYTF. CDR3 coding DNA: TGTGCCAGCTCTCCCGTTGGAGAGAACTATGGCTACACCTTC.

The chain is built from TRBV27 and TRBJ2-7, with D maybe TRBD2 (5 bases). The CDR3 loop spans 14 amino acids. Trimming removed 3 bases from V and 0 bases from J, with 9 bases in between. CDR1 is MNHEY and CDR2 is SMNVEV in the germline V gene (reference sequence). CDR3 residues: CASSLVAHSYEQYF. The CDR3 nucleotides are TGTGCCAGCAGTTTGGTAGCGCACTCCTACGAGCAGTACTTC.

This clone was counted only a few times. The rearrangement joins TRBV19 to TRBJ2-1, with TRBD1 as a possible D gene (6 bases). CDR3 length equals 16 residues. In germline, CDR1 is LNHDA, CDR2 SQIVND (reference sequence). The V and J ends lost 2 bases and 7 bases respectively, with 18 bases between them. The CDR3 DNA sequence: TGTGCCAGTAGTATACTTTTCGCAGGGGATTGGAATGAGCAGTTCTTC. Its protein product is CASSILFAGDWNEQFF.

The chain uses TRBV3-1 (or the pseudogene TRBV3-2) and TRBJ2-5, with D uncertain. Trimming removed 1 base at V and 2 bases at J, with 8 bases between. CDR1 is LGHDT, CDR2 YNNKEL, per germline (reference sequence). The CDR3 is 14 residues long. CDR3 sequence reads: CASSQGRTQETQYF. The CDR3 DNA sequence: TGTGCCAGCAGCCAAGGCCGCACACAAGAGACCCAGTACTTC.